These 32 T cell receptor beta chains were all obtained from the same sample, sequenced in a study of blood T cell repertoires in COVID-19. Profiling relied on immunoSEQ multiplex PCR, and the TCRdb table lists in-frame clones only, not all of them. Among roughly 300,000 clones, roughly 85% were seen once, and the ten largest hold approximately 12%. What was sequenced was peripheral blood. The source of these receptors is a human donor in a cohort sampled during active COVID-19.

V gene TRBV5-1 combines with J gene TRBJ2-7, with 7 positions matching TRBD1. The CDR3 runs to 14 residues. CDR1 SGHRS and CDR2 YFSETQ come from the germline V gene. V shed 2 bases and J 4 bases; nucleotides not matched to a gene: 6. The CDR3 protein is CASSFGTDLYEQYF. Written as DNA, the CDR3 is TGCGCCAGCAGCTTCGGGACAGACTTGTACGAGCAGTACTTC.

There are a few counts of this clone. V usage is TRBV2 and J usage is TRBJ2-7, with 9 bases that match TRBD1. The CDR3 sequence is 16 residues long. Germline V gene data show CDR1 as SNHLY and CDR2 as FYNNEI. With 7 bases clipped from V and 5 bases from J, the junction kept 15 bases outside the gene matches. CDR3 DNA: TGTGCCAGCACAGCGCATCTCTGGACAGGGGACCACGAGCAGTACTTC. Encoded protein: CASTAHLWTGDHEQYF.

The V gene is TRBV3-1 (or the pseudogene TRBV3-2), the J gene TRBJ2-7, with 7 bases identical to TRBD1. The CDR3 contains 13 residues. V lost 3 bases, J lost 3 bases, and 2 bases stayed unmatched. Germline V CDR1 and CDR2: LGHDT, YNNKEL (reference sequence). CDR3 in DNA: TGTGCCAGCAGCCATTACAGGGGCTACGAGCAGTACTTC. It codes for CASSHYRGYEQYF.

The V call is TRBV19, the J call TRBJ2-5; D is undetermined. The ends were cut back, 5 bases at V and 7 bases at J, with 14 bases in the middle. Germline-derived CDR1 and CDR2 are LNHDA and SQIVND (reference sequence). This CDR3 is 13 amino acids long. The CDR3 loop reads CASSGTTLGTQYF. DNA of the CDR3: TGTGCCAGTAGTGGAACTACTCTCGGGACCCAGTACTTC.

This sequence joins TRBV5-1 and TRBJ2-1, with 10 bases identical to TRBD1. This CDR3 contains 16 residues. Trimming cost V 4 bases and J 3 bases; bases outside gene matches: 7. Germline V gene lookup returns CDR1 SGHRS and CDR2 YFSETQ. CDR3 nucleotide sequence: TGCGCCAGCAGCCTCCGGACAGGGGGAAACTACAATGAGCAGTTCTTC. Amino acid sequence: CASSLRTGGNYNEQFF. Full variable domain (missing parts from reference TRBV5-1 and TRBJ2-1): KAGVTQTPRYLIKTRGQQVTLSCSPISGHRSVSWYQQTPGQGLQFLFEYFSETQRNKGNFPGRFSGRQFSNSRSEMNVSTLELGDSALYLCASSLRTGGNYNEQFFGPGTRLTVL.

This rearrangement joins TRBV11-3 to TRBJ2-5; TRBD2 matches at 7 bases. The CDR3 runs to 16 residues. The germline gives CDR1 SGHNT, CDR2 YENEEA. V shed 3 bases and J 2 bases; nucleotides not matched to a gene: 9. The DNA for the CDR3 is TGTGCCAGCAGCTTGGGAGCGGGATTCCCACAAGAGACCCAGTACTTC. Its protein product is CASSLGAGFPQETQYF.

In its sample, this clone was seen a few times. The J gene is TRBJ1-4, the V gene TRBV2; D is perhaps TRBD1 (5 bases). CDR3 length equals 14 residues. Germline CDR1 is SNHLY and CDR2 is FYNNEI. Trimming removed 5 bases at V and 3 bases at J, with 10 bases between. The CDR3 bases are TGTGCCAGCAGTCCTGACAGAGCTAATGAAAAACTGTTTTTT. It codes for CASSPDRANEKLFF.

The chain carries TRBV2 and TRBJ2-7, with TRBD2 matching 7 bases. The CDR3 consists of 15 residues. Trimming at V came to 4 bases and at J to 2 bases, leaving 8 bases not matched to a gene. Per the germline V gene, CDR1 is SNHLY and CDR2 is FYNNEI. Here the CDR3 reads CASSVQAGLTYEQYF. CDR3 sequence (DNA): TGTGCCAGCAGTGTGCAAGCGGGATTGACCTACGAGCAGTACTTC. Using reference TRBV2 and TRBJ2-7 for the parts outside the CDR3, the full variable domain is EPEVTQTPSHQVTQMGQEVILRCVPISNHLYFYWYRQILGQKVEFLVSFYNNEISEKSEIFDDQFSVERPDGSNFTLKIRSTKLEDSAMYFCASSVQAGLTYEQYFGPGTRLTVT.

The rearrangement joins TRBV28 to TRBJ2-6; TRBD2 might be the D (6 bases). The CDR3 length is 15 residues. V was clipped by 5 bases and J by 0 bases, with 8 bases between them. The germline V gene encodes CDR1 MDHEN and CDR2 SYDVKM. For the CDR3, the DNA is TGTGCCAGCAGTCGCGGGAACTCTGGGGCCAACGTCCTGACTTTC. This gives the protein CASSRGNSGANVLTF.

This clone was detected only once. The chain recombines TRBV9 with TRBJ2-5; D is perhaps TRBD1 (5 bases). The CDR3 is 16 amino acids. Trimming pared 3 bases from V and 0 bases from J, leaving 15 bases between. CDR1 is SGDLS, CDR2 YYNGEE, per germline. CDR3 DNA sequence: TGTGCCAGCAGCGCTGGGGCCTCTTCGTACCAAGAGACCCAGTACTTC. Protein product: CASSAGASSYQETQYF.

This chain links TRBV13 with TRBJ2-5, with 7 nucleotides matching TRBD2. Germline V CDR1 and CDR2: PRHDT, FYEKMQ (reference sequence). The J segment lost 3 bases and the V segment lost 8 bases, leaving 9 bases of the junction unmatched. The CDR3 loop spans 14 amino acids. The DNA for the CDR3 is TGTGCCAGCCGTACTTATGCGGGGGAAGAGACCCAGTACTTC. Its translation: CASRTYAGEETQYF.

J is TRBJ2-2 and V is TRBV6-6, with 7 nucleotides matching TRBD1. Germline V gene lookup returns CDR1 MNHNY and CDR2 SVGAGI (reference sequence). The V gene end was trimmed by 4 bases and the J gene end by 7 bases; junction bases not matched to a gene: 0. This CDR3 spans 12 amino acids. The CDR3 coding sequence is TGTGCCAGCAGTTGGGACAGCGGGGAGCTGTTTTTT. Its translation is CASSWDSGELFF.

This clone was counted a single time. The V call is TRBV5-1, the J call TRBJ1-1; no clear D. The CDR3 is made up of 15 amino acids. Trimming took off 0 bases at V and 9 bases at J, with 18 bases between the two ends. Germline-derived CDR1 and CDR2 are SGHRS and YFSETQ. The CDR3 DNA sequence: TGCGCCAGCAGCTTGGAGTCCGGAAACGCGGTGAAAGCTTTCTTT. As protein: CASSLESGNAVKAFF.

The chain combines TRBV18 with TRBJ1-1; D is unclear. The CDR3 covers 14 residues. Germline V gene sequence: CDR1 KGHSH, CDR2 LQKENI. V dropped 1 base and J dropped 10 bases, with 16 bases sitting between them. The CDR3, as DNA: TGTGCCAGCTCACCACGGGCCCCCGTAAAGTCAGCTTTCTTT. This gives the protein CASSPRAPVKSAFF. The full variable domain, completed using reference TRBV18 and TRBJ1-1, is NAGVMQNPRHLVRRRGQEARLRCSPMKGHSHVYWYRQLPEEGLKFMVYLQKENIIDESGMPKERFSAEFPKEGPSILRIQQVVRGDSAAYFCASSPRAPVKSAFFGQGTRLTVV.

This chain uses TRBV6-5 with TRBJ2-1; weak D call: TRBD1 (6 bases). This CDR3 comprises 15 residues. From germline, CDR1 is MNHEY and CDR2 SVGAGI. V was trimmed by 7 bases and J by 0 bases, leaving 13 bases between them. CDR3: CASTPRGSSYNEQFF. CDR3 nucleotides: TGTGCCAGCACTCCGAGGGGGAGCTCCTACAATGAGCAGTTCTTC.

The chain's CDR3 is CASSLVGGMNTEAFF. The CDR3 DNA follows: TGTGCCAGCAGCTTGGTAGGGGGCATGAACACTGAAGCTTTCTTT. The chain recombines TRBV5-5 with TRBJ1-1; 7 nucleotides align to TRBD1. The CDR3 consists of 15 residues. Germline assignment: CDR1 SGHKS and CDR2 YYEKEE (reference sequence). With 0 bases clipped from V and 0 bases from J, the junction kept 2 bases outside the gene matches.

J is TRBJ1-3 and V is TRBV15, with D possibly TRBD1 on 5 matching bases. Trimming removed 3 bases from V and 2 bases from J, with 11 bases in between. This CDR3 spans 15 amino acids. The germline V gene has CDR1 LNHNV and CDR2 YYDKDF (reference sequence). CDR3 DNA sequence: TGTGCCACCAGCAGGGGGGGGTCCGCTGGAAACACCATATATTTT. Protein: CATSRGGSAGNTIYF.

J is TRBJ2-2 and V is TRBV5-1; 9 nucleotides line up with TRBD2. Germline values: CDR1 SGHRS, CDR2 YFSETQ. The CDR3 spans 14 residues. Trimming cost V 4 bases and J 6 bases; bases outside gene matches: 4. The CDR3 sequence is CASSQRTSAGELFF. CDR3 in DNA: TGCGCCAGCAGCCAAAGGACTAGCGCCGGGGAGCTGTTTTTT. Based on the CDR3 plus reference TRBV5-1 and TRBJ2-2, the full variable domain is KAGVTQTPRYLIKTRGQQVTLSCSPISGHRSVSWYQQTPGQGLQFLFEYFSETQRNKGNFPGRFSGRQFSNSRSEMNVSTLELGDSALYLCASSQRTSAGELFFGEGSRLTVL.

This chain connects TRBV5-5 to TRBJ2-5, with 13 nucleotides matching TRBD2. The germline CDR1 and CDR2 sequences are SGHKS and YYEKEE (reference sequence). V lost 3 bases, J lost 7 bases, and 3 bases stayed unmatched. CDR3 length: 14 amino acids. The CDR3 region is CASSSRTSGGTQYF. The CDR3 DNA reads TGTGCCAGCAGCTCGAGGACTAGCGGGGGGACCCAGTACTTC.

The chain recombines TRBV28 with TRBJ2-7, with D perhaps matching TRBD1 (5 bases). V was trimmed by 6 bases and J by 9 bases, leaving 24 bases between them. There are 15 residues in the CDR3. Germline CDR1 and CDR2: MDHEN and SYDVKM. In nucleotides, the CDR3 is TGTGCCAGCAGGGCCCCCCTCGGTTGGGGCGACGGGCAGTACTTC. Amino acids: CASRAPLGWGDGQYF.

The chain links TRBV27 to TRBJ2-3; no firm D call. With 4 bases removed from V and 0 bases from J, the gap between germline ends came to 8 bases. Germline CDR1 MNHEY, CDR2 SMNVEV (reference sequence). CDR3 size: 14 residues. The CDR3 sequence: CASSSQQSTDTQYF. The CDR3 nucleotides read TGTGCCAGCAGTTCCCAACAGAGCACAGATACGCAGTATTTT.

The chain couples TRBV6-6 to TRBJ1-4, with 12 bases that match TRBD1. The CDR3 spans 17 residues. Unmatched junction bases numbered 10, after V lost 5 bases and J lost 6 bases. Per germline, CDR1 MNHNY and CDR2 SVGAGI (reference sequence). The CDR3 region is CASSRSGTGGAYEKLFF. CDR3 nucleotide sequence: TGTGCCAGCAGTCGCTCCGGGACAGGGGGCGCTTATGAAAAACTGTTTTTT.

J is TRBJ2-3 and V is TRBV3-1 (or the pseudogene TRBV3-2); maybe TRBD1 (6 bases). Deletions cut 0 bases from V and 1 base from J, with 11 bases between. The CDR3 extends over 16 amino acids. Germline-derived CDR1 and CDR2 are LGHDT and YNNKEL (reference sequence). Here the CDR3 DNA reads TGTGCCAGCAGCCAAGATCCAGGGGTGGGCACAGATACGCAGTATTTT. Protein sequence: CASSQDPGVGTDTQYF.

The chain links TRBV5-5 to TRBJ1-4; 10 bases are shared with TRBD1. With 0 bases clipped from V and 5 bases from J, the junction kept 4 bases outside the gene matches. This CDR3 is 16 amino acids long. The germline gives CDR1 SGHKS, CDR2 YYEKEE (reference sequence). The CDR3 here is CASSLGPGQGNEKLFF. The CDR3 nucleotides read TGTGCCAGCAGCTTGGGGCCGGGACAGGGGAATGAAAAACTGTTTTTT.

This chain links TRBV5-1 with TRBJ2-1; 14 bases fit TRBD2. V lost 5 bases and J lost 7; bases outside the gene matches: 8. The germline gives CDR1 SGHRS, CDR2 YFSETQ. The CDR3 loop spans 16 amino acids. The CDR3 bases are TGCGCCAGCAGTGGACTAGCGGGAGGATCGGGGAATGAGCAGTTCTTC. Protein product: CASSGLAGGSGNEQFF. The whole variable domain, filled in from reference TRBV5-1 and TRBJ2-1, reads KAGVTQTPRYLIKTRGQQVTLSCSPISGHRSVSWYQQTPGQGLQFLFEYFSETQRNKGNFPGRFSGRQFSNSRSEMNVSTLELGDSALYLCASSGLAGGSGNEQFFGPGTRLTVL.

The rearrangement links TRBV5-1 to TRBJ2-3; 10 nucleotides agree with TRBD1. The junction had 6 bases not matched to a gene; V was cut back by 6 bases and J by 2 bases. Germline values: CDR1 SGHRS, CDR2 YFSETQ. The CDR3 is 15 residues long. This CDR3 is CASTRDRGFTDTQYF. The DNA of the CDR3 is TGCGCCAGCACACGGGACAGGGGATTCACAGATACGCAGTATTTT.

There are a few counts of this clone. V is TRBV24-1 and J is TRBJ2-3, with D maybe TRBD1 (5 bases). V lost 4 bases and J lost 0, with 13 bases in between. The V gene's germline CDR1 is KGHDR and CDR2 SFDVKD. The CDR3 contains 16 residues. This CDR3 is CATSDRQLWSTDTQYF. The CDR3 DNA reads as TGTGCCACCAGTGACAGACAGCTATGGAGCACAGATACGCAGTATTTT.

This rearrangement joins TRBV18 to TRBJ2-2; 8 bases are a match to TRBD1. The V gene's germline CDR1 is KGHSH and CDR2 LQKENI. V shed 5 bases, J shed 2 bases, and the junction held 4 bases outside the gene matches. The CDR3 extends over 15 amino acids. CDR3 protein: CASSVGQGNTGELFF. The CDR3 nucleotides are TGTGCCAGCTCAGTCGGACAGGGTAACACCGGGGAGCTGTTTTTT.

The CDR3, as DNA: TGCGCCAGCAGCCAAACCCAACCCCCCCAGGGATGGCAGTTCTTC. This sequence encodes CASSQTQPPQGWQFF. The V gene is TRBV4-1, the J gene TRBJ2-1, with a weak D call TRBD1 (5 bases). There are 15 residues in the CDR3. V lost 2 bases, J lost 12 bases, and 20 bases lay in between. Germline CDR1 is MGHRA and CDR2 is YSYEKL.

The rearrangement links TRBV28 to TRBJ2-1; TRBD2 agrees at 11 bases. Germline CDR1 and CDR2: MDHEN and SYDVKM. The CDR3 totals 18 residues. With V trimmed by 6 bases and J by 0 bases, 10 bases remained unmatched. The CDR3 DNA follows: TGTGCCAGCAGCTCTACTAGCGGGAGCCGCCCCTCCTACAATGAGCAGTTCTTC. Translated, it gives CASSSTSGSRPSYNEQFF.

This sequence joins TRBV12-3 or TRBV12-4 and TRBJ2-1, with a tentative D call TRBD2 (6 bases). V lost 9 bases and J 9 bases, leaving 12 bases between the germline ends. The CDR3 covers 11 residues. The CDR3 protein is CASKRRGEQFF. CDR3 nucleotide sequence: TGTGCCAGTAAAAGGAGGGGTGAGCAGTTCTTC.

V gene TRBV19 combines with J gene TRBJ2-7; a weak D match, TRBD1 (6 bases). The CDR3 has 15 amino acids. CDR1 and CDR2 from the germline V gene are LNHDA and SQIVND (reference sequence). Trimming left V 3 bases short and J 4 bases short, with 16 bases between. The CDR3 spells CASSMGSGAGYEQYF. Here the CDR3 DNA reads TGTGCCAGTAGTATGGGATCAGGGGCCGGGTACGAGCAGTACTTC.